These 16 T cell receptor beta chains were all obtained from the same sample, sequenced in a study of CD8 T cells in Susac syndrome. After extraction with the RNeasy kit, about 0.5 to 1 ug of the RNA was reverse transcribed using random hexamers. TCRdb processed the immunoSEQ multiplex PCR reads anew with MiXCR; each CDR3 protein has one entry. The sample contains approximately 100,000 distinct CDR3 sequences, around 93% of which appear only once. The specimen sequenced was CD8+ T cells from PBMCs. These receptors came from a human donor in good health.

J is TRBJ2-1 and V is TRBV3-1; 9 nucleotides match TRBD2. This CDR3 has 17 amino acids. Losses at the gene ends were 1 base for V and 8 bases for J; bases not matched to a gene: 12. The germline gives CDR1 LGHDT, CDR2 YNNKEL (reference sequence). CDR3 DNA: TGTGCCAGCAGCCAAGGTCCGGTGGCTAGCGGGACCGATGAGCAGTTCTTC. Translated, it gives CASSQGPVASGTDEQFF.

This clonotype appeared once. The CDR3 is CATSDPQAKNQNEQFF. CDR3 nucleotide sequence: TGTGCCACCAGTGATCCTCAAGCTAAAAACCAAAATGAGCAGTTCTTC. The gene calls are TRBV24-1 and TRBJ2-1; D unresolved. The V end was cut by 3 bases, the J end by 7 bases, with 18 bases between. This CDR3 has 16 amino acids. Germline-derived CDR1 and CDR2 are KGHDR and SFDVKD.

V is TRBV19 and J is TRBJ2-2; 11 bases agree with TRBD1. V lost 6 bases and J lost 4; bases outside the gene matches: 13. This CDR3 has 18 amino acids. CDR1 and CDR2 from the germline V gene are LNHDA and SQIVND (reference sequence). The CDR3 sequence: CASSLPDRGHKGTGELFF. The CDR3 coding sequence is TGTGCCAGTAGCCTCCCGGACAGGGGGCACAAGGGCACCGGGGAGCTGTTTTTT.

The V and J genes are TRBV30 and TRBJ2-3; D gene unclear. CDR1 is GTSNPN, CDR2 SVGIG, per germline (reference sequence). V shed 7 bases and J shed 2 bases, with 13 bases lying between them. The CDR3 loop spans 13 amino acids. The CDR3 is CALEKGFTDTQYF. In nucleotides, the CDR3 is TGTGCCTTAGAAAAGGGCTTCACAGATACGCAGTATTTT.

The chain carries TRBV19 and TRBJ1-1, with no clear D. The CDR3 has 14 residues. Germline assignment: CDR1 LNHDA and CDR2 SQIVND (reference sequence). V shed 4 bases and J shed 1 base, with 10 bases lying between them. This CDR3 is CASSNSRKNTEAFF. CDR3 DNA: TGTGCCAGTAGTAACAGTCGGAAGAACACTGAAGCTTTCTTT. Full variable domain (missing parts from reference TRBV19 and TRBJ1-1): DGGITQSPKYLFRKEGQNVTLSCEQNLNHDAMYWYRQDPGQGLRLIYYSQIVNDFQKGDIAEGYSVSREKKESFPLTVTSAQKNPTAFYLCASSNSRKNTEAFFGQGTRLTVV.

The chain combines TRBV7-2 with TRBJ1-5; possible D gene TRBD1, 6 bases. The CDR3 totals 15 residues. Germline CDR1 and CDR2: SGHTA and FQGNSA. V was clipped by 0 bases and J by 6 bases, with 12 bases between them. The CDR3 region has the DNA TGTGCCAGCAGCTTAGCGCTAGGGGGTAGTCAGCCCCAGCATTTT. This codes for CASSLALGGSQPQHF. Combining the CDR3 with reference TRBV7-2 and TRBJ1-5 gives the whole variable domain GAGVSQSPSNKVTEKGKDVELRCDPISGHTALYWYRQSLGQGLEFLIYFQGNSAPDKSGLPSDRFSAERTGGSVSTLTIQRTQQEDSAVYLCASSLALGGSQPQHFGDGTRLSIL.

This clonotype showed up just once. This sequence joins TRBV7-2 and TRBJ2-7, with D possibly matching TRBD1 (6 bases). CDR1 and CDR2 (germline): SGHTA, FQGNSA. The length of the CDR3 is 13 residues. The V gene lost 2 bases and the J gene lost 12 bases, with 17 bases spanning the gap. This CDR3 reads CASSLIAQGKAYF. CDR3 nucleotide sequence: TGTGCCAGCAGCTTAATCGCGCAGGGGAAAGCGTACTTC.

This sequence joins TRBV9 and TRBJ1-1; D perhaps matches TRBD1 (5 bases). From germline, CDR1 is SGDLS and CDR2 YYNGEE. Trimming left V 4 bases short and J 1 base short, with 14 bases between. This CDR3 contains 15 residues. In DNA form, the CDR3 reads TGTGCCAGCAGCCCGGGCGGGGGGTCGAACACTGAAGCTTTCTTT. It codes for CASSPGGGSNTEAFF.

This chain links TRBV3-1 with TRBJ1-1, with TRBD1 identical over 7 bases. The germline gives CDR1 LGHDT, CDR2 YNNKEL (reference sequence). The J segment lost 10 bases and the V segment lost 2 bases, leaving 13 bases of the junction unmatched. CDR3 size: 15 residues. DNA of the CDR3: TGTGCCAGCAGCCAAAGCGCTTTCACAGGGGATATAGCTTTCTTT. It encodes CASSQSAFTGDIAFF.

The CDR3, as DNA: TGCAGCGGCGGACAGGGAGGGACTGAAGCTTTCTTT. This encodes CSGGQGGTEAFF. The V and J genes are TRBV29-1 and TRBJ1-1; 8 bases are shared with TRBD1. The length of the CDR3 is 12 residues. The ends lost 7 bases at V and 5 bases at J; junction bases unmatched: 6. Germline V CDR1 and CDR2: SQVTM, ANQGSEA.

To note about this clonotype: Its ends do not fully match the called genes, so a read error is possible. The chain couples TRBV20-1 to TRBJ2-1, with D perhaps assigned TRBD1 or TRBD2 (5 bases each). The CDR3 is 14 residues long. CDR1 DFQATT and CDR2 SNEGSKA come from the germline V gene (reference sequence). CDR3 DNA: TGCCGTGCTAGGACTCCAGGGTATCGTAATGAGCAGTTCTTC. It specifies CRARTPGYRNEQFF.

V is TRBV7-3 and J is TRBJ2-6; the D is unclear. The germline V gene has CDR1 SGHTA and CDR2 FQGTGA. V was clipped by 1 base and J by 2 bases, with 9 bases between them. The CDR3 covers 16 residues. This chain's CDR3 is CASSLIPQPGANVLTF. Written as DNA, the CDR3 is TGTGCCAGCAGCTTAATCCCCCAGCCTGGGGCCAACGTCCTGACTTTC. The full variable domain, rest sourced from reference TRBV7-3 and TRBJ2-6, is GAGVSQTPSNKVTEKGKYVELRCDPISGHTALYWYRQSLGQGPEFLIYFQGTGAADDSGLPNDRFFAVRPEGSVSTLKIQRTERGDSAVYLCASSLIPQPGANVLTFGAGSRLTVL.

The J gene is TRBJ2-2, the V gene TRBV12-3 or TRBV12-4; 12 nucleotides align to TRBD1. V was pared by 5 bases and J by 4 bases, with 8 bases of the junction left unmatched. This CDR3 spans 17 amino acids. The CDR3 DNA reads TGTGCCAGCAGTCCGAATACGGGACAGGGGGCCACCGGGGAGCTGTTTTTT. This translates into CASSPNTGQGATGELFF.

This sequence joins TRBV3-1 and TRBJ1-2, with D uncertain. Trimming removed 2 bases at V and 8 bases at J, with 6 bases between. The germline V gene has CDR1 LGHDT and CDR2 YNNKEL (reference sequence). This CDR3 has 11 amino acids. This chain's CDR3 is CASSQQQGYTF. The CDR3 DNA reads as TGTGCCAGCAGCCAACAACAAGGCTACACCTTC.

This clonotype was seen once. The CDR3 DNA reads TGCAGCGTTGAAGTATCGGTGGAGGACTATGGCTACACCTTC. It codes for CSVEVSVEDYGYTF. The V call is TRBV29-1, the J call TRBJ1-2; D not resolved. The V gene's germline CDR1 is SQVTM and CDR2 ANQGSEA. V lost 1 base and J lost 3, with 12 bases in between. This CDR3 has 14 amino acids.

The rearrangement joins TRBV3-1 to TRBJ1-1, with 7 bases identical to TRBD1. Per germline, CDR1 LGHDT and CDR2 YNNKEL (reference sequence). The CDR3 is 15 residues long. The junction had 6 bases not matched to a gene; V was cut back by 4 bases and J by 1 base. CDR3 loop: CASSPGGARNTEAFF. CDR3 sequence (DNA): TGTGCCAGCAGCCCAGGGGGGGCAAGGAACACTGAAGCTTTCTTT.